The present T cell receptor beta chain was sequenced within a study of T cell responses to AZD1222 COVID-19 vaccine. Study-wide results and limits: The peak T cell response came first, and repertoires were sampled only after it. Nearly half of the spike-specific TCRs reportedly recognize variant regions that carry no mutations. Only a handful of AZD1222 recipients were seropositive at baseline.

Trimming cost V 6 bases and J 6 bases; bases outside gene matches: 7. The CDR3 has 14 amino acids. CDR1 SNHLY and CDR2 FYNNEI come from the germline V gene. Comments on this clone: Antigen specificity is unknown.

Samples with a second dose at about 4 or about 12 weeks were pooled together. TCRdb keeps only in-frame clones here, not all; method: immunoSEQ multiplex PCR. The sample has around 190,000 clones, about 90% seen once. The sample was peripheral blood, taken 28 days after the second AZD1222 dose. The sequence was obtained from an adult who received the AZD1222 COVID-19 vaccine. V usage is TRBV2 and J usage is TRBJ2-2; 7 nucleotides align to TRBD1. The CDR3 region is CASSTPDRAGELFF. DNA of the CDR3: TGTGCCAGCAGCACCCCTGACAGGGCCGGGGAGCTGTTTTTT.